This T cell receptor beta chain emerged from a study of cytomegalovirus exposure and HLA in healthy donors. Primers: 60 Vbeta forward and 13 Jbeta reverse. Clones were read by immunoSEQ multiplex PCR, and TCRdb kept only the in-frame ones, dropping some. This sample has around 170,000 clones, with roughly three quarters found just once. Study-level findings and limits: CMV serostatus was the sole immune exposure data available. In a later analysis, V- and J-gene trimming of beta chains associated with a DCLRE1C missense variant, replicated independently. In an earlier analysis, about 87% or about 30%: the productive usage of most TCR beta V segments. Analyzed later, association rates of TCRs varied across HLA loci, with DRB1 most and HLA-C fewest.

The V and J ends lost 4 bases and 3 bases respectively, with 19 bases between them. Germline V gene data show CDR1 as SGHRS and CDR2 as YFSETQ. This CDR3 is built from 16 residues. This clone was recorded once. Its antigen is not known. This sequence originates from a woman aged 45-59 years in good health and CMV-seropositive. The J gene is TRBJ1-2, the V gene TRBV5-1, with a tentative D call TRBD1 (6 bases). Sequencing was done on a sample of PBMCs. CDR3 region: CASSPGRGIRHYGYTF. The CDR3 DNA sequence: TGCGCCAGCAGCCCCGGCAGGGGAATTAGGCACTATGGCTACACCTTC.